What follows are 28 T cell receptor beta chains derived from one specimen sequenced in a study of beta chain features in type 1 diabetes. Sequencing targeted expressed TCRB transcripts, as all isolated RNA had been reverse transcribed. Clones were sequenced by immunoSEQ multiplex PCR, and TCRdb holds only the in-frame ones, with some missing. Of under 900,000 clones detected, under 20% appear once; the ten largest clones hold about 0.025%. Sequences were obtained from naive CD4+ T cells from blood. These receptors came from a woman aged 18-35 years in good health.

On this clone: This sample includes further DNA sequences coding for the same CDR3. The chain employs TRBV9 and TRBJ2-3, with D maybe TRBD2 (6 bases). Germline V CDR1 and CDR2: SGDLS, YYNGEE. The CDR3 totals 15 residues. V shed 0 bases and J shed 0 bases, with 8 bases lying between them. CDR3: CASSVGGASTDTQYF. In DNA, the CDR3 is TGTGCCAGCAGCGTAGGCGGGGCTAGCACAGATACGCAGTATTTT.

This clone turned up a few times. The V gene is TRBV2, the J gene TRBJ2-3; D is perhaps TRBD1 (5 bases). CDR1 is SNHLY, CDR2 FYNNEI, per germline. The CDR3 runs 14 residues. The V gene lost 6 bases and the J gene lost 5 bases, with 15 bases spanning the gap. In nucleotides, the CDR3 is TGTGCCAGCAGCGGTCCGTTTCAGGGAGATACGCAGTATTTT. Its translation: CASSGPFQGDTQYF.

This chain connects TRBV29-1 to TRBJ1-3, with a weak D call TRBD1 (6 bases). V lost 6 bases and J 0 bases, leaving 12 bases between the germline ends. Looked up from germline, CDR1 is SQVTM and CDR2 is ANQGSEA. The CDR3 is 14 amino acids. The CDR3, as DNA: TGCAGCGTGGGGGCGGGGACCTCTGGAAACACCATATATTTT. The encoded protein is CSVGAGTSGNTIYF.

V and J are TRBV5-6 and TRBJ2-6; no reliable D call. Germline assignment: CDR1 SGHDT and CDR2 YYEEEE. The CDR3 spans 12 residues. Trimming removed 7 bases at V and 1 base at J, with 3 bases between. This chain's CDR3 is CASWSGANVLTF. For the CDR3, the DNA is TGTGCCAGCTGGTCTGGGGCCAACGTCCTGACTTTC.

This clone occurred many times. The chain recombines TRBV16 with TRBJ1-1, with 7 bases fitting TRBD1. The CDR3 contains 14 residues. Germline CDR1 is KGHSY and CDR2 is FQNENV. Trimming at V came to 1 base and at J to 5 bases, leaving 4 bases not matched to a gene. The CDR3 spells CASSQFRGDTEAFF. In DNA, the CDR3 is TGTGCCAGCAGCCAATTCAGGGGGGATACTGAAGCTTTCTTT.

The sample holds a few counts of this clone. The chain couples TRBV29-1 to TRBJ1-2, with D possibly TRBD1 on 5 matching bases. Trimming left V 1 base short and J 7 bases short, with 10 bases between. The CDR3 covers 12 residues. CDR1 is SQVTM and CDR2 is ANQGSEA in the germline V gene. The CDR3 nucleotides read TGCAGCGTTGAAGGGGGCTGGCTTGGCTACACCTTC. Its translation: CSVEGGWLGYTF.

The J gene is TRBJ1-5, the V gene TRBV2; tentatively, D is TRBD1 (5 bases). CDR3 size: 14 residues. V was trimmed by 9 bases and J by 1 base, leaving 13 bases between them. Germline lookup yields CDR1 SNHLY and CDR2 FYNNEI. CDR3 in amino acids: CASGQGHSNQPQHF. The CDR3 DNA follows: TGTGCCAGTGGGCAGGGCCACAGCAATCAGCCCCAGCATTTT.

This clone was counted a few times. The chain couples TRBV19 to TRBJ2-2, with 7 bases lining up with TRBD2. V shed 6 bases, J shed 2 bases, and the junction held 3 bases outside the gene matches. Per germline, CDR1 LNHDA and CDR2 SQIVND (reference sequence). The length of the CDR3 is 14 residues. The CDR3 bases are TGTGCCAGTAGCGGGACTAAAAACACCGGGGAGCTGTTTTTT. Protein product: CASSGTKNTGELFF.

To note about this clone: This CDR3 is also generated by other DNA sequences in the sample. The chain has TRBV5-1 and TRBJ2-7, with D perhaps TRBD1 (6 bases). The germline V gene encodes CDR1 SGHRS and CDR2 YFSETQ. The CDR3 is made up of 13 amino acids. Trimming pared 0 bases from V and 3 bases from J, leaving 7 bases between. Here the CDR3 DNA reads TGCGCCAGCAGCTTGGACAGGGTCTACGAGCAGTACTTC. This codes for CASSLDRVYEQYF. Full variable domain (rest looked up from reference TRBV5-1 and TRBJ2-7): KAGVTQTPRYLIKTRGQQVTLSCSPISGHRSVSWYQQTPGQGLQFLFEYFSETQRNKGNFPGRFSGRQFSNSRSEMNVSTLELGDSALYLCASSLDRVYEQYFGPGTRLTVT.

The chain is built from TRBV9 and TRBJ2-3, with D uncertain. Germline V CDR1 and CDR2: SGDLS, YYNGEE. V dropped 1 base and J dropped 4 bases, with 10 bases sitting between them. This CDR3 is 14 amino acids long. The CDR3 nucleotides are TGTGCCAGCAGCGTAAGCAGTAGGGCAGATACGCAGTATTTT. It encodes CASSVSSRADTQYF.

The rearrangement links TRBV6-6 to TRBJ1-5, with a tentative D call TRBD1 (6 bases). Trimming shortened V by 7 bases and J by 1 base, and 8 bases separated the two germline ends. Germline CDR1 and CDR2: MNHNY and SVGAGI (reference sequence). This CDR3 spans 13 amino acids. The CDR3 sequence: CASNRESNQPQHF. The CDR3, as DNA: TGTGCCAGCAACAGGGAAAGCAATCAGCCCCAGCATTTT.

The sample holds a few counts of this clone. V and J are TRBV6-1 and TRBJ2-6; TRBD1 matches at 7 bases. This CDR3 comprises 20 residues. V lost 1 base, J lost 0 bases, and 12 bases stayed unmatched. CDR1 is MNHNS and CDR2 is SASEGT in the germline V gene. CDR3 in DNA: TGTGCCAGCAGTGAAGTAGTAGGGGGCGAGCCCGTCTCTGGGGCCAACGTCCTGACTTTC. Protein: CASSEVVGGEPVSGANVLTF.

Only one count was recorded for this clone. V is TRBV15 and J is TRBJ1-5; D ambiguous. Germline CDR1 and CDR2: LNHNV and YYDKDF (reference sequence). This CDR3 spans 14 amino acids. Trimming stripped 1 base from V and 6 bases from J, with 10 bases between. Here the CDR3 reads CATSRVEGFQPQHF. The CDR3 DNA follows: TGTGCCACCAGCAGAGTTGAAGGGTTTCAGCCCCAGCATTTT.

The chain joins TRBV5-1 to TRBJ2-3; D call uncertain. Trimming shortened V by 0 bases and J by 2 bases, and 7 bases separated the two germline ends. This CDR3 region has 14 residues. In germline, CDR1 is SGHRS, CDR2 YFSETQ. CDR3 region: CASSLDLYTDTQYF. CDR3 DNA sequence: TGCGCCAGCAGCTTGGACCTATACACAGATACGCAGTATTTT.

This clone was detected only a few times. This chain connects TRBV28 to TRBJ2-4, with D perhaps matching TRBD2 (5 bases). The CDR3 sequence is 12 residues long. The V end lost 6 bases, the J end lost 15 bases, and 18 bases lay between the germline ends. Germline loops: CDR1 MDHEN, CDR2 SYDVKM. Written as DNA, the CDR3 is TGTGCCAGCAGATCCTTGTGGGGTGAGGGGTACTTC. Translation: CASRSLWGEGYF. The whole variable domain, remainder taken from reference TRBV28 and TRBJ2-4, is DVKVTQSSRYLVKRTGEKVFLECVQDMDHENMFWYRQDPGLGLRLIYFSYDVKMKEKGDIPEGYSVSREKKERFSLILESASTNQTSMYLCASRSLWGEGYFGAGTRLSVL.

DNA for the CDR3: TGTGCCAGCAGCCGGGGGACAGGGCCTTACAATGAGCAGTTCTTC. As protein: CASSRGTGPYNEQFF. This rearrangement joins TRBV5-4 to TRBJ2-1; 9 bases are a match to TRBD1. CDR3 size: 15 residues. CDR1 and CDR2 from the germline V gene are SGHNT and YYREEE (reference sequence). V lost 4 bases to trimming and J lost 4 bases; unmatched junction nucleotides: 6.

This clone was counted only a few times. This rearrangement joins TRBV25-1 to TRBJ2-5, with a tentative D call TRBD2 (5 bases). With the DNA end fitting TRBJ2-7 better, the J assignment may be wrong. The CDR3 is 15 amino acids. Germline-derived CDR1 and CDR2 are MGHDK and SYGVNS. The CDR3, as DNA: TGTGCCAGCAGTGAATGGGAAGGGAGATCCTACGAGCAGTACTTC. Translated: CASSEWEGRSYEQYF.

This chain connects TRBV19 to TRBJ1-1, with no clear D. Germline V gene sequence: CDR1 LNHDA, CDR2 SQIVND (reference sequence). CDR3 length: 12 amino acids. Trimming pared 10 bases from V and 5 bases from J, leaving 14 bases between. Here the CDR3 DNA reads TGTGCCACTAAGGTTCAGGAAACTGAAGCTTTCTTT. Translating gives CATKVQETEAFF.

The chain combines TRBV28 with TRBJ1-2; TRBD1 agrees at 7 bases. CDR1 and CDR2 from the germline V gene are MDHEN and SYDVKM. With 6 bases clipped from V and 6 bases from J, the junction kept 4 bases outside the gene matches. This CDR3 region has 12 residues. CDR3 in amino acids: CASSTGVNGYTF. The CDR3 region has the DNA TGTGCCAGCAGCACAGGGGTTAATGGCTACACCTTC.

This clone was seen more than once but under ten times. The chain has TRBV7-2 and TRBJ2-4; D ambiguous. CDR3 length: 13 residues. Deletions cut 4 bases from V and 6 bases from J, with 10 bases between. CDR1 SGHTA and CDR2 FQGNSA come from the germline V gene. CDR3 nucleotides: TGTGCCAGCAGCTCAAGCCCGAGAAACATTCAGTACTTC. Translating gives CASSSSPRNIQYF.

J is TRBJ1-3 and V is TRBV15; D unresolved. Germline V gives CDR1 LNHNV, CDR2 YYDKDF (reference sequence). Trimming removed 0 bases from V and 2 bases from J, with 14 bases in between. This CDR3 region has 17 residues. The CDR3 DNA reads TGTGCCACCAGCAGAGATTACGGGGTTCAGACTGGAAACACCATATATTTT. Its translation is CATSRDYGVQTGNTIYF.

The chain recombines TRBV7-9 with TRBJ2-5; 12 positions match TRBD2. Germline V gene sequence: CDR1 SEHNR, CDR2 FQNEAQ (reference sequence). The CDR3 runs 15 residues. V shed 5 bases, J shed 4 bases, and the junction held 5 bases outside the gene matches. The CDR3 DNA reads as TGTGCCAGCAGCCCATGGACTAGCGGGGCAGAGACCCAGTACTTC. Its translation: CASSPWTSGAETQYF.

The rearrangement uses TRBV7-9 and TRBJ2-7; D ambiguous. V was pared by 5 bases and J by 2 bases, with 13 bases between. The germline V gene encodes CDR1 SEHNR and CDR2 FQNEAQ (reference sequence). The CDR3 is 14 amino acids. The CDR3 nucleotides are TGTGCCAGCAGCCGAACGTCGGAGACCTACGAGCAGTACTTC. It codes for CASSRTSETYEQYF. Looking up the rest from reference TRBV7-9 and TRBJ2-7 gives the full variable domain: DTGVSQNPRHKITKRGQNVTFRCDPISEHNRLYWYRQTLGQGPEFLTYFQNEAQLEKSRLLSDRFSAERPKGSFSTLEIQRTEQGDSAMYLCASSRTSETYEQYFGPGTRLTVT.

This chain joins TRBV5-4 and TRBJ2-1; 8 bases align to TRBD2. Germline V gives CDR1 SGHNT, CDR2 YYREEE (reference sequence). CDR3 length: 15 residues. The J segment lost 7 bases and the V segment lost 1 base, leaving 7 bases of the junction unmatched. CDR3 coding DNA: TGTGCCAGCAGCTTGCGGCTGGCGGGGGGTAATGAGCAGTTCTTC. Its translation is CASSLRLAGGNEQFF.

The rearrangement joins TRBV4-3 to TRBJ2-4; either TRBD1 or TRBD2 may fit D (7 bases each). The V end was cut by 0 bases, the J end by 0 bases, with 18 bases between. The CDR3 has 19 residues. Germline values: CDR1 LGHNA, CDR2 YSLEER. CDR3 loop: CASSQDPSTGTIAKNIQYF. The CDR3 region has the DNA TGCGCCAGCAGCCAAGATCCCTCGACAGGGACTATAGCCAAAAACATTCAGTACTTC.

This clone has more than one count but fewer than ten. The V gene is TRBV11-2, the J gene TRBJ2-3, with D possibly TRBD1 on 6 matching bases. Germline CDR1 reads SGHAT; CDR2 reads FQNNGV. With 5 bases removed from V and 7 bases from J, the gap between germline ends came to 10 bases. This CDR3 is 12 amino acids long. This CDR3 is CASSTRGNTQYF. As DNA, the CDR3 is TGTGCCAGCAGCACCAGGGGAAATACGCAGTATTTT.

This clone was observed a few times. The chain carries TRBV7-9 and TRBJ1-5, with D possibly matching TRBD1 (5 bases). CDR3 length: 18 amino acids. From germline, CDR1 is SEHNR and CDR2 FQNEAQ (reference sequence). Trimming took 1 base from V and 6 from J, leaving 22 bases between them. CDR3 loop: CASSLEKGIRPSGQPQHF. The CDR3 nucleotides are TGTGCCAGCAGCTTAGAAAAGGGGATTAGACCCTCGGGTCAGCCCCAGCATTTT.

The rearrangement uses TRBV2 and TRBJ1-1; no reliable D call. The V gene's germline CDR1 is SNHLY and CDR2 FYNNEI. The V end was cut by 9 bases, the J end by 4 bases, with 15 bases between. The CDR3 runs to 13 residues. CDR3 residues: CARKAGSPTEAFF. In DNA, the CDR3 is TGTGCCAGAAAGGCGGGCTCTCCCACTGAAGCTTTCTTT.